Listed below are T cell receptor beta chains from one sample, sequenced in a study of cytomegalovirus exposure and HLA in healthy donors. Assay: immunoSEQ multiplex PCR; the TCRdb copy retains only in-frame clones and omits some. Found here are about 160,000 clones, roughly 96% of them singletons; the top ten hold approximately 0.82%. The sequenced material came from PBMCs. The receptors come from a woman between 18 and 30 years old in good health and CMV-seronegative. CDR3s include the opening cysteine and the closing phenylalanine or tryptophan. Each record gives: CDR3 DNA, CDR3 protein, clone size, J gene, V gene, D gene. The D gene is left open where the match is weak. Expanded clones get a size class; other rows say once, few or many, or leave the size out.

TGTGCCAGCAGCCAACGGACAGGAGCCTATGGCTACACCTTC CASSQRTGAYGYTF - TRBJ1-2 TRBV7-9 TRBD1
TGTGCCAGCAGCGTAGGGACAGGTACCTACGAGCAGTACTTC CASSVGTGTYEQYF - TRBJ2-7 TRBV9 TRBD1
TGTGCCAGCAGCGTTTCACCGGGACAGGGTATCCTCTATATCAATAATGAGCAGTTCTTC CASSVSPGQGILYINNEQFF - TRBJ2-1 TRBV7-6 TRBD1
TGTGCCAGCTATACTAGCGGGGGGGCCTCCTACAATGAGCAGTTCTTC CASYTSGGASYNEQFF - TRBJ2-1 TRBV11-2 TRBD2
TGTGCCAGCAGCCGACAGTCCCGACGAAACACCATATATTTT CASSRQSRRNTIYF - TRBJ1-3 TRBV6-5 -
TGTGCCAGCAGCCTACGGACAGGGAGCAACTATGGCTACACCTTC CASSLRTGSNYGYTF - TRBJ1-2 TRBV7-9 TRBD1
TGTGCTAGTGGTGGTAGCGGGGGGGCTGGCTACAATGAGCAGTTCTTC CASGGSGGAGYNEQFF - TRBJ2-1 TRBV12-5 TRBD2
TGTGCTAGTGGTCGATCGACAGCCACCTACGAGCAGTACTTC CASGRSTATYEQYF - TRBJ2-7 TRBV12-5 -
TGTGCCAGCAGCCAGATGGGACAGTTGAAGGACACTGAAGCTTTCTTT CASSQMGQLKDTEAFF - TRBJ1-1 TRBV4-2 TRBD1
TGTGCCAGCAGCTTAGTAGATGTCCGACAGAATTCACCCCTCCACTTT CASSLVDVRQNSPLHF - TRBJ1-6 TRBV7-2 -
TGTGCCAGCAGTCAGACAGGGGTGGGTGGCTACACCTTC CASSQTGVGGYTF - TRBJ1-2 TRBV6-6 TRBD1
TGTGCCAGTAGTCCTACAGGGGGCTGGTATGGCTACACCTTC CASSPTGGWYGYTF few TRBJ1-2 TRBV19 TRBD1
TGTGCCAGCAGGACCACAGGGGTGGCCTACGAGCAGTACTTC CASRTTGVAYEQYF - TRBJ2-7 TRBV6-5 TRBD1